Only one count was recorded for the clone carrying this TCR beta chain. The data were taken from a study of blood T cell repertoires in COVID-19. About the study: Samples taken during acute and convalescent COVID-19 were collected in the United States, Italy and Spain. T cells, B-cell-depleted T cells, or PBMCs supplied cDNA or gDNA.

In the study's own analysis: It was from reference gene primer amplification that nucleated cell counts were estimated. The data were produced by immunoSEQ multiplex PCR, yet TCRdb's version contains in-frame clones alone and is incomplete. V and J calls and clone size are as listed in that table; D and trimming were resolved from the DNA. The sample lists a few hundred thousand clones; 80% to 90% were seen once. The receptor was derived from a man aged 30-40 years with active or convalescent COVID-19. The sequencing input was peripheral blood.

This CDR3 reads CASSIGRGAFEQFF. CDR3 in DNA: TGTGCCAGTAGTATAGGTCGGGGGGCTTTTGAGCAGTTCTTC. V gene TRBV19 combines with J gene TRBJ2-1; a possible D gene is TRBD2 (7 bases). The CDR3 extends over 14 amino acids. Per germline, CDR1 LNHDA and CDR2 SQIVND (reference sequence). Trimming stripped 1 base from V and 9 bases from J, with 13 bases between.